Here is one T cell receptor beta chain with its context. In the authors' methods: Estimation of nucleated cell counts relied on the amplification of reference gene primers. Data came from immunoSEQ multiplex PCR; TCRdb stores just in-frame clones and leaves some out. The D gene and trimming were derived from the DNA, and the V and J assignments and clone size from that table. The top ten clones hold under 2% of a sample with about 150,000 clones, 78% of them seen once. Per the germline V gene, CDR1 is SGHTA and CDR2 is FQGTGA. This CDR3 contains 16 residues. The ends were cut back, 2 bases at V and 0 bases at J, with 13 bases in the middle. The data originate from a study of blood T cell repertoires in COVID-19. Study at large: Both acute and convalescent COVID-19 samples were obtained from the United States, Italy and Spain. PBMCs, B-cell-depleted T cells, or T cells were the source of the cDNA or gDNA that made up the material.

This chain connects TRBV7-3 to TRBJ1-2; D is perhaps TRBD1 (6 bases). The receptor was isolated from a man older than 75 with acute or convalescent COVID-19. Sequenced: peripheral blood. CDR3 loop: CASSLEGGQTNYGYTF. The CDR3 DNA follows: TGTGCCAGCAGCTTAGAAGGCGGACAGACTAACTATGGCTACACCTTC.